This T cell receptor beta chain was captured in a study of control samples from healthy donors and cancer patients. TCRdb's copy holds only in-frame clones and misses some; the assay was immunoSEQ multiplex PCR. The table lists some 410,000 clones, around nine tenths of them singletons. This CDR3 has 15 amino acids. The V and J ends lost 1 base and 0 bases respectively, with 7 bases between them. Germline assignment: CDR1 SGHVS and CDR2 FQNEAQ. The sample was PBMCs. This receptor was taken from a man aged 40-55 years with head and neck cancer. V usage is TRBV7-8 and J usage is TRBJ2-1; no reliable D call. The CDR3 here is CASSLVPSSYNEQFF. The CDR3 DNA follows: TGTGCCAGCAGCTTAGTACCAAGCTCCTACAATGAGCAGTTCTTC.